This T cell receptor beta chain was observed in a study of cytomegalovirus exposure and HLA in healthy donors. The CDR3 totals 17 residues. The V and J ends lost 5 bases and 0 bases respectively, with 14 bases between them. Germline assignment: CDR1 LNHNV and CDR2 YYDKDF (reference sequence). As regards this clone: Its target is not known.

Whole-study results and caveats: In a later analysis, common viral pathogens appeared linked to several of the most significant clusters. In a later analysis, compared with equally common non-associated chains, HLA-associated beta chains were more expanded.

The study ran its PCR with 60 Vbeta and 13 Jbeta primers. The protocol was immunoSEQ multiplex PCR, while the TCRdb copy is restricted to in-frame clones and leaves out a portion. The repertoire includes around 150,000 clones, 84% of them detected once, and roughly 6.7% sits in the top ten. Sample: PBMCs. The V call is TRBV15, the J call TRBJ2-6; maybe TRBD1 (5 bases). The TCR sequence derives from a man aged 50 or older in good health and CMV-seropositive. The CDR3 protein is CATSLDSQGSGANVLTF. CDR3 DNA: TGTGCCACCAGCCTCGACAGTCAGGGCTCTGGGGCCAACGTCCTGACTTTC.